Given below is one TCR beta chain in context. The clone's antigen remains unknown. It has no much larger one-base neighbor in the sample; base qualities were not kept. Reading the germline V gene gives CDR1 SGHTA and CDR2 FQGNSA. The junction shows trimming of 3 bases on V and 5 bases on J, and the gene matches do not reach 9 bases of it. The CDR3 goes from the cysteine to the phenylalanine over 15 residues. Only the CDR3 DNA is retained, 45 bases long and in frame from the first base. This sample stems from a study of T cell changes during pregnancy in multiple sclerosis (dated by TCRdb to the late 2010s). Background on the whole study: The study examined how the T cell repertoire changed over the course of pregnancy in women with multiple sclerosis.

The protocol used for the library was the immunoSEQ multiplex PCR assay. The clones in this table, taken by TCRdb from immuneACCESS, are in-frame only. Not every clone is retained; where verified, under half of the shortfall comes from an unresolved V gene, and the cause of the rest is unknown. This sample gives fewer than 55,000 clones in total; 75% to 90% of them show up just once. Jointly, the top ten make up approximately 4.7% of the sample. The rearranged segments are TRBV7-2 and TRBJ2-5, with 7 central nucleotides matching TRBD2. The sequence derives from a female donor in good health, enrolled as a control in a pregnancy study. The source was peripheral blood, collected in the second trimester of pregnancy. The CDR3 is CASSLPTSAPETQYF. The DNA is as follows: TGTGCCAGCAGCTTGCCCACTAGCGCCCCCGAGACCCAGTACTTC. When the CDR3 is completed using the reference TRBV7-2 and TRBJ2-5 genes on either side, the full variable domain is GAGVSQSPSNKVTEKGKDVELRCDPISGHTALYWYRQSLGQGLEFLIYFQGNSAPDKSGLPSDRFSAERTGGSVSTLTIQRTQQEDSAVYLCASSLPTSAPETQYFGPGTRLLVL.